This T cell receptor (beta chain) was sequenced in a study of blood T cell repertoires in COVID-19. Study-wide background: In each case, the material was cDNA or gDNA derived from T cells, B-cell-depleted T cells, or PBMCs.

Measured with immunoSEQ multiplex PCR; TCRdb has only the in-frame clones, and not every one. The sample records 85,000 to 90,000 clones, approximately 86% being singletons. J was trimmed by 5 bases and V by 5 bases; bases with no gene match: 7. Germline-derived CDR1 and CDR2 are SGHTA and FQGNSA. The CDR3 covers 14 residues. Source material: peripheral blood. The chain employs TRBV7-2 and TRBJ2-5, with 8 bases matching TRBD2. This sequence was found in an elderly man with active or convalescent COVID-19. In nucleotides, the CDR3 is TGTGCCAGCAGCCCAGCGGGAGTTAGGGAGACCCAGTACTTC. Translation: CASSPAGVRETQYF.